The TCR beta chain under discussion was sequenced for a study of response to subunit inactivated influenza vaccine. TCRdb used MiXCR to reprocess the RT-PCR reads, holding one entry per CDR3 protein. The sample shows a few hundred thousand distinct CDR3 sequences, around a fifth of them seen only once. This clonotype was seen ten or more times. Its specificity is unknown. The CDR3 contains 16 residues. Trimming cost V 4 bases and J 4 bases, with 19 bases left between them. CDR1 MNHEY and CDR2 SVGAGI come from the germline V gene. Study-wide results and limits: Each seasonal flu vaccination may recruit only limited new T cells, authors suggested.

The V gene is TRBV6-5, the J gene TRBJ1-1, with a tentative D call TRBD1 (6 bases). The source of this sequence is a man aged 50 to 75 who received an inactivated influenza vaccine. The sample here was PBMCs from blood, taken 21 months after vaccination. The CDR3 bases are TGTGCCAGCAGTTTCAGTCTCACTATAGGGGGCACTGAAGCTTTCTTT. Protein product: CASSFSLTIGGTEAFF.